This TCR beta chain derives from a study of shared T cell receptors in the human thymus. V lost 3 bases, J lost 6 bases, and 9 bases stayed unmatched. The CDR3 has 16 amino acids. Looked up from germline, CDR1 is MGHRA and CDR2 is YSYEKL. The assay was immunoSEQ multiplex PCR, and TCRdb's table has in-frame clones only and misses some. The repertoire consists of about 660,000 clones, with around 87% occurring once and the leading ten covering 0.0094%. Another study also made use of these data, one on human thymus T cells.

This TCR was sampled from a boy younger than two with a congenital heart defect. The rearrangement joins TRBV4-1 to TRBJ2-3; TRBD2 matches 10 bases. Material: thymocytes. CDR3 DNA: TGCGCCAGCAGCCAGCCCCTAGCGGGAGTAGGGGATACGCAGTATTTT. Its protein product is CASSQPLAGVGDTQYF.